This T cell receptor (beta chain) was identified during a study of cytomegalovirus exposure and HLA in healthy donors. Each donor's status was that of a healthy bone marrow donor. V lost 3 bases, J lost 7 bases, and 5 bases stayed unmatched. There are 15 residues in the CDR3. Germline V lookup: CDR1 SGHDN, CDR2 FVKESK. Primers for the PCR totalled 60 Vbeta and 13 Jbeta. Assay used: immunoSEQ multiplex PCR; TCRdb lists only in-frame clones, some missing. The sample lists about 160,000 clones; around four fifths were seen once. Sample: PBMCs. The TCR originated in a woman between 45 and 65 years old in good health and CMV-seronegative. V usage is TRBV14 and J usage is TRBJ2-1; 11 nucleotides line up with TRBD2. This chain's CDR3 is CASSHPSGRSNEQFF. The DNA of the CDR3 is TGTGCCAGCAGCCACCCTAGCGGGAGGAGTAATGAGCAGTTCTTC.